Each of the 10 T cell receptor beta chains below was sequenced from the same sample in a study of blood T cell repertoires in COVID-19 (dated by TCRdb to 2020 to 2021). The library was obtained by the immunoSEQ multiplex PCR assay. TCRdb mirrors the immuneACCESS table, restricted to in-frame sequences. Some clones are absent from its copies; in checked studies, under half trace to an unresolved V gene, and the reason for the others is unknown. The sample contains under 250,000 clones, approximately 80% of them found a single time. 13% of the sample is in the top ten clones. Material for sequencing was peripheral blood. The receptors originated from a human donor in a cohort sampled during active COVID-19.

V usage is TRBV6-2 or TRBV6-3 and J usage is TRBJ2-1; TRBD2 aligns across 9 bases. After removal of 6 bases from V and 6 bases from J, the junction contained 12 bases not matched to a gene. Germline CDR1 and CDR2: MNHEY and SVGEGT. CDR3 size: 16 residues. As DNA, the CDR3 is TGTGCCAGCAGCCTCGTAGCGGGGGAAGTGGGCAATGAGCAGTTCTTC. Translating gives CASSLVAGEVGNEQFF.

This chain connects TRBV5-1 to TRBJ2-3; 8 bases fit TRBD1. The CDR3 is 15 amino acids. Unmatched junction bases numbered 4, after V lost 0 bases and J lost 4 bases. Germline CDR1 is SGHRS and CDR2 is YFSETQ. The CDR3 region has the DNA TGCGCCAGCAGCTTGGCAGGGGGCAGCCCAGATACGCAGTATTTT. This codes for CASSLAGGSPDTQYF.

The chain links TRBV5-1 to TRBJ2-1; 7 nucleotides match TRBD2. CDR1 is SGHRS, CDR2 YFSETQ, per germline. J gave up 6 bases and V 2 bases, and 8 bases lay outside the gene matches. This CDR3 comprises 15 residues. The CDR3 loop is CASSFLTSEFNEQFF. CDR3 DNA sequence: TGCGCCAGCAGCTTTTTAACTAGCGAGTTCAATGAGCAGTTCTTC.

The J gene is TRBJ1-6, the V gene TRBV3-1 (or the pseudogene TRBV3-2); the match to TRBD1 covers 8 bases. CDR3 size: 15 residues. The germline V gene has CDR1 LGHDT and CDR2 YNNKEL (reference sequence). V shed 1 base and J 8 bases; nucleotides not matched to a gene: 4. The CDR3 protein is CASSQGSGGYSPLHF. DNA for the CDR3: TGTGCCAGCAGCCAAGGATCAGGGGGCTATTCACCCCTCCACTTT.

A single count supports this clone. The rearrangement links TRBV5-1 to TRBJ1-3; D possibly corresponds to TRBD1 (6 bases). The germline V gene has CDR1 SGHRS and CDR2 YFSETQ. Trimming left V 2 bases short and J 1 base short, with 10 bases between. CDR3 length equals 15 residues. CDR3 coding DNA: TGCGCCAGCAGCTTCGGAACAGGGTCTGGAAACACCATATATTTT. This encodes CASSFGTGSGNTIYF.

CDR3 loop: CASSGQGGPTGELFF. The CDR3 nucleotides read TGTGCCAGCAGTGGTCAGGGGGGACCCACCGGGGAGCTGTTTTTT. V usage is TRBV6-4 and J usage is TRBJ2-2; a possible D gene is TRBD1 (7 bases). The CDR3 is made up of 15 amino acids. Per germline, CDR1 MRHNA and CDR2 SNTAGT. Trimming pared 4 bases from V and 4 bases from J, leaving 13 bases between.

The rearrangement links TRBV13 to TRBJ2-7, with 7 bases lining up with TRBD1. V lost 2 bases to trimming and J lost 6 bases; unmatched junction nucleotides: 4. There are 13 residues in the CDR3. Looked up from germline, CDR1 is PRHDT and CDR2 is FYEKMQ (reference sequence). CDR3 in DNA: TGTGCCAGCAGCTTAACAGGGGCATCCGAGCAGTACTTC. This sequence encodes CASSLTGASEQYF.

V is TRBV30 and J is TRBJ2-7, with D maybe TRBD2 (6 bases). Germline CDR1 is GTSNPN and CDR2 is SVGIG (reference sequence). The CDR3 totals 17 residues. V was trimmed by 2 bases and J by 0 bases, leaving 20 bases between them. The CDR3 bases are TGTGCCTGGAGTCGACTCACCCCAGGACTAAGCTCCTACGAGCAGTACTTC. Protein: CAWSRLTPGLSSYEQYF.

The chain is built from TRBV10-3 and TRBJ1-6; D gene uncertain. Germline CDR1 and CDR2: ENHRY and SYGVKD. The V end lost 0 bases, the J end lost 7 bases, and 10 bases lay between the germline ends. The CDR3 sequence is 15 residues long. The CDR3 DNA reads TGTGCCATCAGTGAGTCGAATACTAGGAATTCACCCCTCCACTTT. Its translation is CAISESNTRNSPLHF.

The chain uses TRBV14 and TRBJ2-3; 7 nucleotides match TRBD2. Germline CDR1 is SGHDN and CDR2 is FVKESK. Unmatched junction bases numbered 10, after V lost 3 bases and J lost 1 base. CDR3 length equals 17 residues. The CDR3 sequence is CASSHSWRERGTDTQYF. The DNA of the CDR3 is TGTGCCAGCAGCCATTCCTGGCGGGAGAGGGGCACAGATACGCAGTATTTT.